What follows are 5 T cell receptor beta chains derived from one specimen sequenced in a study of cytomegalovirus exposure and HLA in healthy donors. Primers for the PCR totalled 60 Vbeta and 13 Jbeta. Libraries were prepared by immunoSEQ multiplex PCR; TCRdb keeps only in-frame clonotypes and omits some of them. The sample carries 130,000 or so clones, approximately 80% recorded once. What was sequenced was PBMCs. These receptors all come from a woman between 18 and 29 years old in good health and CMV-seronegative.

The chain joins TRBV7-9 to TRBJ2-3; possibly TRBD2 for D (7 bases). Germline V gene sequence: CDR1 SEHNR, CDR2 FQNEAQ (reference sequence). V was pared by 1 base and J by 2 bases, with 10 bases between. The CDR3 has 15 residues. The CDR3 region has the DNA TGTGCCAGCAGCTTAGTAGGGGGGGCCACAGATACGCAGTATTTT. This translates into CASSLVGGATDTQYF. The full variable domain, with the rest looked up from reference TRBV7-9 and TRBJ2-3, is DTGVSQNPRHKITKRGQNVTFRCDPISEHNRLYWYRQTLGQGPEFLTYFQNEAQLEKSRLLSDRFSAERPKGSFSTLEIQRTEQGDSAMYLCASSLVGGATDTQYFGPGTRLTVL.

V is TRBV6-5 and J is TRBJ2-2; TRBD2 matches at 12 bases. With 6 bases clipped from V and 5 bases from J, the junction kept 4 bases outside the gene matches. Germline values: CDR1 MNHEY, CDR2 SVGAGI. The length of the CDR3 is 15 residues. Written as DNA, the CDR3 is TGTGCCAGCAGGTTACTAGCGGGAGGAACCGGGGAGCTGTTTTTT. Protein: CASRLLAGGTGELFF.

The V gene is TRBV6-6, the J gene TRBJ2-7; perhaps TRBD1 as D (6 bases). Germline-derived CDR1 and CDR2 are MNHNY and SVGAGI (reference sequence). The CDR3 is 15 amino acids. Trimming pared 0 bases from V and 5 bases from J, leaving 14 bases between. The DNA of the CDR3 is TGTGCCAGCAGTTACTCTGCCCGCAGGGGCCACGAGCAGTACTTC. Its protein is CASSYSARRGHEQYF.

The chain has TRBV2 and TRBJ1-1, with 9 bases that match TRBD1. Germline V gene data show CDR1 as SNHLY and CDR2 as FYNNEI. The V segment lost 8 bases and the J segment 1 base; nucleotides outside the gene matches: 5. The CDR3 is made up of 14 amino acids. DNA for the CDR3: TGTGCCAGCTACACAGGGGGCGCGAACACTGAAGCTTTCTTT. Its translation is CASYTGGANTEAFF.

V usage is TRBV30 and J usage is TRBJ2-3, with TRBD1 identical over 9 bases. CDR1 GTSNPN and CDR2 SVGIG come from the germline V gene (reference sequence). V shed 7 bases and J 2 bases; nucleotides not matched to a gene: 7. This CDR3 is built from 14 residues. CDR3 region: CASDRGRYTDTQYF. The CDR3 DNA reads TGTGCCTCGGACAGGGGAAGGTACACAGATACGCAGTATTTT.